The TCR beta chain under discussion was sequenced for a study of blood T cell repertoires in COVID-19. For the study at large: Sites in the United States, Italy and Spain provided acute and convalescent COVID-19 samples.

The count of this clone is one. Trimming took 6 bases from V and 7 from J, leaving 18 bases between them. The CDR3 runs to 14 residues. The germline CDR1 and CDR2 sequences are SNHLY and FYNNEI. How the authors handled the data: Scientists estimated how many nucleated cells there were by amplifying reference gene primers. TCRdb's table, derived via immunoSEQ multiplex PCR, lists solely in-frame clones and lacks some. V and J calls and clone size are those listed in that table; D and trimming were worked out from the DNA. The data show around 100,000 clones, with approximately 84% seen just once and 17% held by the top ten.

This TCR was sampled from a woman aged 60-70 years with acute or convalescent COVID-19. The sample was peripheral blood. The rearrangement links TRBV2 to TRBJ1-2; maybe TRBD1 (6 bases). The CDR3 loop is CASRDTGLTGGYTF. The CDR3 DNA reads TGTGCCAGCAGGGATACAGGGTTAACTGGTGGCTACACCTTC.